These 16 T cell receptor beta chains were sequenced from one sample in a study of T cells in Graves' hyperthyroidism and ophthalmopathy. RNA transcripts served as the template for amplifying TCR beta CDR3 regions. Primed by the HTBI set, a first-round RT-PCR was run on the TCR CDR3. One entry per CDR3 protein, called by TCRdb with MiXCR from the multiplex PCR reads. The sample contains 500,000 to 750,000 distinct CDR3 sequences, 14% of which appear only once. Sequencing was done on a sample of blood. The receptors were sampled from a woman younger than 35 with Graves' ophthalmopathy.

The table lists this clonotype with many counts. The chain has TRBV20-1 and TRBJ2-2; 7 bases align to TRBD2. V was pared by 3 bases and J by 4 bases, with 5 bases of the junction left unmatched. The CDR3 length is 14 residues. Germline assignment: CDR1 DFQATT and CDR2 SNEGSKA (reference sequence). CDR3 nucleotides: TGCAGTGCTAGGCGGCGGGAGAGCACCGGGGAGCTGTTTTTT. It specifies CSARRRESTGELFF.

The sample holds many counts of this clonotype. The DNA of the CDR3 is TGTGCCAGCAGTTACGGGGCGGGAGATATAAATGAGCAGTTCTTC. It translates to CASSYGAGDINEQFF. The chain is built from TRBV6-5 and TRBJ2-1; 7 bases line up with TRBD2. The CDR3 runs 15 residues. With V trimmed by 2 bases and J by 7 bases, 8 bases remained unmatched. Germline CDR1 and CDR2: MNHEY and SVGAGI.

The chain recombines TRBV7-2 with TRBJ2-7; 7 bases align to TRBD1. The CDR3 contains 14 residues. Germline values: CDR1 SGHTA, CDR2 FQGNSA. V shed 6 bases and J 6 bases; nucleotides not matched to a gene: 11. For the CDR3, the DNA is TGTGCCAGCAGAATACCGGCGACAGGGTTCGAGCAGTACTTC. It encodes CASRIPATGFEQYF.

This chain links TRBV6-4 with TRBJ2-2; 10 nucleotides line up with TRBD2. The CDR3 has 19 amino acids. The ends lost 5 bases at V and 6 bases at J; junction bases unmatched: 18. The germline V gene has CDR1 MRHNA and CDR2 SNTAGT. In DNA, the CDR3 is TGTGCCAGCAGTAACCTCGGGGGGTCTAGCGGGAGCGTCGCCGGGGAGCTGTTTTTT. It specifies CASSNLGGSSGSVAGELFF.

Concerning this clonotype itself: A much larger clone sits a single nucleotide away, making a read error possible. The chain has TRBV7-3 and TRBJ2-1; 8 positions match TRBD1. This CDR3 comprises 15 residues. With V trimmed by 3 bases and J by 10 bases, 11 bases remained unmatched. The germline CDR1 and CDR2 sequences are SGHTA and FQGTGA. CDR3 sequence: CASSLQGAWVNEQFF. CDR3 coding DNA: TGTGCCAGCAGCTTGCAGGGGGCATGGGTTAACGAGCAGTTCTTC.

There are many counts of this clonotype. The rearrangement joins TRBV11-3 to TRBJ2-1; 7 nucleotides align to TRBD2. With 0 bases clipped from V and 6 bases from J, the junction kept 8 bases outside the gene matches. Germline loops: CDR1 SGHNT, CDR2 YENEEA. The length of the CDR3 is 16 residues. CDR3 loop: CASSLDLGTSANEQFF. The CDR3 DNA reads TGTGCCAGCAGCTTAGATCTGGGAACTAGCGCCAATGAGCAGTTCTTC.

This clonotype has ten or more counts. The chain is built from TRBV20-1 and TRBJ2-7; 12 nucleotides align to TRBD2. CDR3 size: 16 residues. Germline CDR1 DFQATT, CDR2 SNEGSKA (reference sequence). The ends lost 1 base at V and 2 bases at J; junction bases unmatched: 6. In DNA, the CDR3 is TGCAGTGCTAGAGCTGCTAGCGGGAGGGCCGCCTACGAGCAGTACTTC. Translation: CSARAASGRAAYEQYF.

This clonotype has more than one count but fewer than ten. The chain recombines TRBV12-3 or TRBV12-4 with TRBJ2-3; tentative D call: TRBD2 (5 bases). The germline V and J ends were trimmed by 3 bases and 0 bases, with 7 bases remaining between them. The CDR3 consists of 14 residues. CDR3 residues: CASSLRTSTDTQYF. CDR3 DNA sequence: TGTGCCAGCAGTTTGAGGACTAGCACAGATACGCAGTATTTT.

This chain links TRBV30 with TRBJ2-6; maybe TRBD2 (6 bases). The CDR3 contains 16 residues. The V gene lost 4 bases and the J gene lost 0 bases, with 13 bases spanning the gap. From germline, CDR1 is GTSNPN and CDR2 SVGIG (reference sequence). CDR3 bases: TGTGCCTGGACCGCCCGGGGGACCTCTGGGGCCAACGTCCTGACTTTC. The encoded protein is CAWTARGTSGANVLTF.

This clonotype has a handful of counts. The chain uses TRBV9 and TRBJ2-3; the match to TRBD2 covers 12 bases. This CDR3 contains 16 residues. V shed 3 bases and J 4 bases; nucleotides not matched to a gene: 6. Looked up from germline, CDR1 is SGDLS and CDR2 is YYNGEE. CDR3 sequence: CASSAGLAGISDTQYF. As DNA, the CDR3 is TGTGCCAGCAGCGCCGGACTAGCGGGAATCTCAGATACGCAGTATTTT. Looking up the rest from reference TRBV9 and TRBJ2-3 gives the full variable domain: DSGVTQTPKHLITATGQRVTLRCSPRSGDLSVYWYQQSLDQGLQFLIQYYNGEERAKGNILERFSAQQFPDLHSELNLSSLELGDSALYFCASSAGLAGISDTQYFGPGTRLTVL.

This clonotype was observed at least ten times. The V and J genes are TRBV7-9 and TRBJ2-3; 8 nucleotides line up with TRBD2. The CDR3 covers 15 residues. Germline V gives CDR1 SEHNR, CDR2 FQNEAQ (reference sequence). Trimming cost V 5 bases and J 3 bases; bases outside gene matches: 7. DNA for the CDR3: TGTGCCAGCAGCATCGGGAGGGGGGCAACAGATACGCAGTATTTT. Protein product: CASSIGRGATDTQYF.

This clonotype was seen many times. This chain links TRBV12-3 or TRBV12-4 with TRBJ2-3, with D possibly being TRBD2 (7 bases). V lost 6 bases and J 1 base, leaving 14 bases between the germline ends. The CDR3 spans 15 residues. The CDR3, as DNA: TGTGCCAGCAGGCATCTCGGGGGGCGCACAGATACGCAGTATTTT. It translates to CASRHLGGRTDTQYF.

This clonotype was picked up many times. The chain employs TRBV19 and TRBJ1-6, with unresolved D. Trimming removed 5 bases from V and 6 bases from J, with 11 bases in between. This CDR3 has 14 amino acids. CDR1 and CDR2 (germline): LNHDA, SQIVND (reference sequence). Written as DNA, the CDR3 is TGTGCCAGTAGTTTTCGGGCCGGTAATTCACCCCTCCACTTT. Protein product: CASSFRAGNSPLHF. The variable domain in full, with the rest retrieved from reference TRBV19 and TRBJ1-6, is DGGITQSPKYLFRKEGQNVTLSCEQNLNHDAMYWYRQDPGQGLRLIYYSQIVNDFQKGDIAEGYSVSREKKESFPLTVTSAQKNPTAFYLCASSFRAGNSPLHFGNGTRLTVT.

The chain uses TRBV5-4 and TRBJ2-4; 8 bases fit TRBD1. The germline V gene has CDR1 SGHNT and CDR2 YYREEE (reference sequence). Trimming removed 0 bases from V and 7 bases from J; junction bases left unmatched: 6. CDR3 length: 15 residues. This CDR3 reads CASSLDRGILNIQYF. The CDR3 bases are TGTGCCAGCAGCTTGGACAGGGGGATTCTCAACATTCAGTACTTC.

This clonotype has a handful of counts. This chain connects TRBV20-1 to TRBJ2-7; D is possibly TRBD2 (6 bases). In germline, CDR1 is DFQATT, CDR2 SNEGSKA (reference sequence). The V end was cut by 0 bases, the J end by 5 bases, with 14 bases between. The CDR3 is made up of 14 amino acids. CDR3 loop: CSARDPLASDEQYF. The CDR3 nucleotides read TGCAGTGCTAGAGATCCCCTAGCGTCAGACGAGCAGTACTTC.

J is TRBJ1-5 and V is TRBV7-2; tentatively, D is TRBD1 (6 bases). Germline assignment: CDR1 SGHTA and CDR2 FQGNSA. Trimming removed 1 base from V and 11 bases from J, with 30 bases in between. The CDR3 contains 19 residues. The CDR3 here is CASSLDRRGDNPWVEAQHF. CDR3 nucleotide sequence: TGTGCCAGCAGCTTAGATAGGCGGGGGGACAACCCGTGGGTTGAGGCCCAGCATTTT.